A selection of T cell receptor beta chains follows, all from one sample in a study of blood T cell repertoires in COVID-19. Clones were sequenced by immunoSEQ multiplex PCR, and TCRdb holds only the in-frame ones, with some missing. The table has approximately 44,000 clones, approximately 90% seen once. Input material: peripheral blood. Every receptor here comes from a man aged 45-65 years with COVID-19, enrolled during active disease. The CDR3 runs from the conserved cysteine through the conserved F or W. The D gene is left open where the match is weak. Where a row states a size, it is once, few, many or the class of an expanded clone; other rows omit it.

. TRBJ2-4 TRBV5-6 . TGTGCCAGCAGCTTGGCCAGGGGACCTCGCCAGTACTTC CASSLARGPRQYF
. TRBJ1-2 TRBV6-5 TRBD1 TGTGCCAGCAGCCCCGGGACAGGGGGCATCTATGGCTACACCTTC CASSPGTGGIYGYTF
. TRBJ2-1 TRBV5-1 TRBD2 TGCGCCAGCAGCTTCATGTCTTCCGCCGGGACTAGCAGAAATGAGCAGTTCTTC CASSFMSSAGTSRNEQFF
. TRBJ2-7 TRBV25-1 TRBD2 TGTGCCAGCAGTGACCCTAGCGGATCCTACGAGCAGTACTTC CASSDPSGSYEQYF
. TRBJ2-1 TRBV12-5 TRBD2 TGTGCTAGTGGTTCCCCAAGGCAGGCTAGCGGGAGGGTAAATGAGCAGTTCTTC CASGSPRQASGRVNEQFF
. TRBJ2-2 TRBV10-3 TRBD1 TGTGCCATCTCTCGGCAGGGGGTGACGGCCGGGGAGCTGTTTTTT CAISRQGVTAGELFF
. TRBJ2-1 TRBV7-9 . TGTGCCAGCACCCAACTGCGAGGGAATGAGCAGTTCTTC CASTQLRGNEQFF
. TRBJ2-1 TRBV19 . TGTGCCAGTAGTTTGTCAGGTCCCCACAATGAGCAGTTCTTC CASSLSGPHNEQFF
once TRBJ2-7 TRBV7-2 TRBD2 TGTGCCAGCAGCTTAGTATCGGGACTAGCGGCCCAGGGCGAGCAGTACTTC CASSLVSGLAAQGEQYF
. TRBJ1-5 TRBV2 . TGTGCCAGCAGTGAGTCGGGCCCCGGGGGGCATTTT CASSESGPGGHF
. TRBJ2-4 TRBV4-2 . TGTGCCAGCAGCCAATTTGGCCTAGGCGAAAACATTCAGTACTTC CASSQFGLGENIQYF
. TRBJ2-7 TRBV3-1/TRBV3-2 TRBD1 TGTGCCAGCAGCGTAACAGGGGACCACGAGCAGTACTTC CASSVTGDHEQYF
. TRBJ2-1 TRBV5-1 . TGCGCCAGCAGCTTGGAGGCAGGCTACAATGAGCAGTTCTTC CASSLEAGYNEQFF
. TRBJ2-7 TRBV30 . TGTGCCTGGAGTGTACGCTGGGGCGGTGAGAGGTACGAGCAGTACTTC CAWSVRWGGERYEQYF
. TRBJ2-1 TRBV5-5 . TGTGCCAGCAGCTCCCGAACCGTAGCGAATGAGCAGTTCTTC CASSSRTVANEQFF
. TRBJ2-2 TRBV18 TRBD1 TGTGCCAGCTCCCCCGAAGAGGACAGGGTAAACACCGGGGAGCTGTTTTTT CASSPEEDRVNTGELFF
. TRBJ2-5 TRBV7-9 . TGTGCCAGCAGCTTAGTTTCTAACCAAGAGACCCAGTACTTC CASSLVSNQETQYF
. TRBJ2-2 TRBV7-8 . TGTGCCAGCAGCCAGACGACGACTGGAAGCCCCGGGGAGCTGTTTTTT CASSQTTTGSPGELFF
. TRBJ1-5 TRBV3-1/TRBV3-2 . TGTGCCAGCAGCCAAGTAGAAAACAGGGATTCGGTCAATCAGCCCCAGCATTTT CASSQVENRDSVNQPQHF
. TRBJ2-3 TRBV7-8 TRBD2 TGTGCCAGCGTAAAAACGTTTAGCGGGAGGCTCACAGATACGCAGTATTTT CASVKTFSGRLTDTQYF
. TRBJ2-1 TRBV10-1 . TGCGCCAGCAGTCCGGACTATCTCACCTACAATGAGCAGTTCTTC CASSPDYLTYNEQFF
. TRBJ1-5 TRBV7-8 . TGTGCCAGCAGCTTAGGGACAGCGAGCGGCAATCAGCCCCAGCATTTT CASSLGTASGNQPQHF
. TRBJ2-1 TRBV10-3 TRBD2 TGTGCCATCAGCCCCAAGACTAGCGCGGACAATGAGCAGTTCTTC CAISPKTSADNEQFF
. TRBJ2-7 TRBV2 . TGTGCCAGCAGTCCAACAGGGATTGGCTACGAGCAGTACTTC CASSPTGIGYEQYF
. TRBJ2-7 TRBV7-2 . TGTGCCAGCAGCTTAGTTCTCAGCTCCTACGAGCAGTACTTC CASSLVLSSYEQYF
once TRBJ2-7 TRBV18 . TGTGCCAGCTCACCAGGGGTAGCGGACCGTTACGAGCAGTACTTC CASSPGVADRYEQYF
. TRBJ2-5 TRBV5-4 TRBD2 TGTGCCAGCAGCTTGTCTAGCGGGAGTGCGGAGACCCAGTACTTC CASSLSSGSAETQYF
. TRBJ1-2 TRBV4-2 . TGTGCCAGCAGCCAAGATCACCAGGGTCGGTTTGGCTACACCTTC CASSQDHQGRFGYTF
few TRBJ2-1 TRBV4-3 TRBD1 TGCGCCAGCAGCCAACGCCCGACAGGGGGGAATGAGCAGTTCTTC CASSQRPTGGNEQFF
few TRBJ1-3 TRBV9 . TGTGCCAGCAGTTCTCTGTACTCTGGAAACACCATATATTTT CASSSLYSGNTIYF
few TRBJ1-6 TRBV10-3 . TGTGCCATCAGGGGCGGGGGAGGCGAGTCACCCCTCCACTTT CAIRGGGGESPLHF
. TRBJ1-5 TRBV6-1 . TGTGCCAGCAGTGAAGGTCAGTCCCAGCATTTT CASSEGQSQHF
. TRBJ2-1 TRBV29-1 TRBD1 TGCAGCGTGGCCGGGACAGGGGTCAATGAGCAGTTCTTC CSVAGTGVNEQFF
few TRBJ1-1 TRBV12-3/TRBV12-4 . TGTGCCAGCAGTTCGGTCCCAGGGACTGAAGCTTTCTTT CASSSVPGTEAFF
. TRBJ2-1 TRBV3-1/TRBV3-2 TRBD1 TGTGCCAGCAGACCTCAGGGGGTCTGGGAGCAGTTCTTC CASRPQGVWEQFF
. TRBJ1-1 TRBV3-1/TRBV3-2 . TGTGCCAGCAGCCAAGATAGCGGACTCGGGACTTTCTTT CASSQDSGLGTFF
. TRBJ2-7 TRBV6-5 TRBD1 TGTGCCAGCAGGAGGACAGGGGGCGAAAGTCTCGAGCAGTACTTC CASRRTGGESLEQYF
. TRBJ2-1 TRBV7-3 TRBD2 TGTGCCAGCAGCTCCCTGCAAGGTGGCGGGAGAGACAATGAGCAGTTCTTC CASSSLQGGGRDNEQFF
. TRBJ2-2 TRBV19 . TGTGCCAGTAGTCGACTTACGAACACCGGGGAGCTGTTTTTT CASSRLTNTGELFF
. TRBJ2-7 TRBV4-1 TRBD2 TGCGCCAGCAGCCAAGATCCCGATAGCGGGACGTTCCCCTCCTACGAGCAGTACTTC CASSQDPDSGTFPSYEQYF
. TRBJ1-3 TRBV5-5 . TGTGCCAGCAGCTTGGGGGGACAAGGAGGAAACACCATATATTTT CASSLGGQGGNTIYF
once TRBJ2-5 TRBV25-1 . TGTGCCAGCAGTGAATATCAGGTCCAAGAGACCCAGTACTTC CASSEYQVQETQYF
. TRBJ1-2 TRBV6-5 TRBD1 TGTGCCAGCAGCCGGGACAGGGGAACCTATGGCTACACCTTC CASSRDRGTYGYTF
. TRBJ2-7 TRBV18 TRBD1 TGTGCCAGCTCAACCGGGACAGGAATTAACGAGCAGTACTTC CASSTGTGINEQYF
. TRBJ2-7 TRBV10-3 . TGTGCCATCAGTGAGCCACCTGGCGGGAACTACGAGCAGTACTTC CAISEPPGGNYEQYF
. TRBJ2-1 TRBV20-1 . TGCAGTGCTAGCACTGGTAGAGGAAGGATCTTC CSASTGRGRIF
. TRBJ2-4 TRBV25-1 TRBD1 TGTGCCAGCAGCGGGACAGGAGAAAACATTCAGTACTTC CASSGTGENIQYF
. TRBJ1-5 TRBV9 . TGTGCCAGCAGCACCGGCCAGGGCGGCCCCCAGCATTTT CASSTGQGGPQHF
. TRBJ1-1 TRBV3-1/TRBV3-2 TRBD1 TGTGCCAGCAGCCCGCCCGGACAGGCGAAGAACACTGAAGCTTTCTTT CASSPPGQAKNTEAFF
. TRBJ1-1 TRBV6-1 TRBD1 TGTGCCAGCAGTGAAAATCGCCGGGACAGGGGTTACGTAGCTTTCTTT CASSENRRDRGYVAFF
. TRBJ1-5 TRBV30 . TGTGCCTGGAGTAGAAGGGGTCGCAATCAGCCCCAGCATTTT CAWSRRGRNQPQHF
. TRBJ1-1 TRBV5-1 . TGCGCCAGCAGATATGGAGAAGCGAACACTGAAGCTTTCTTT CASRYGEANTEAFF